This T cell receptor beta chain comes out of a study of T cell responses to AZD1222 COVID-19 vaccine. Study findings and constraints: Repertoire collection took place solely once the T cell response had peaked. Donor demographics were predominantly white British with a female majority; clonal diversity may be underestimated.

Only in-frame clones appear in the TCRdb table, and some are missing; sequencing was by immunoSEQ multiplex PCR. The sample contains around 150,000 clones, roughly 92% of which appear only once. The V end was cut by 0 bases, the J end by 6 bases, with 14 bases between. The germline CDR1 and CDR2 sequences are LGHNA and YSLEER. This CDR3 contains 15 residues. In the case of this clone: Its specificity is not known.

The sequences come from peripheral blood, collected on day 0 of AZD1222 vaccination. J is TRBJ2-5 and V is TRBV4-3; perhaps TRBD1 as D (6 bases). The clonotype comes from an adult in good health. CDR3 protein: CASSQDSGDGKTQYF. CDR3 bases: TGCGCCAGCAGCCAAGATTCAGGGGACGGAAAGACCCAGTACTTC.